The present T cell receptor (beta chain) was sequenced within a study of blood T cell repertoires in COVID-19 (dated by TCRdb to 2020 to 2021). At the level of the whole study: Samples covering the acute and convalescent phases of COVID-19 were provided by collaborators in the United States, Italy and Spain. The prospective study material was composed of cDNA or gDNA derived from T cells, B-cell-depleted T cells, or PBMCs. A de-identified subject ID, COVID-19 status, age in years and sex were almost always included in the sample metadata. The repertoires were released in a freely available public database intended as a resource for research on the immune response to SARS-CoV-2. Samples were obtained from the ongoing ImmuneRACE study (first 160 participants) and from about 1,300 subjects provided by 6 global collaborators. HLA class I and class II types, where available, came from metadata supplied by the sample provider rather than from assay-based typing. The dataset comprised deeply sampled blood TCRbeta repertoires from subjects exposed to, actively infected with, or recovered from COVID-19. What the research found in general, with its limitations: Clinical and demographic metadata were provided uncurated, with the amount varying by source and participant.

The collaborating institutions used their own protocols to collect whole blood in K2EDTA tubes. For TCRbeta analysis, collaborator samples were shipped as frozen whole blood, as isolated PBMCs, or as DNA extracted from either sample type. TCRbeta CDR3 regions were amplified from genomic DNA by means of the immunoSEQ Assay, a bias-controlled multiplex PCR. On the authors' methods: Nucleated cell counts per sample were estimated from amplification of reference gene primers within the assay. To quantify the absolute abundance of each unique TCRbeta CDR3 rearrangement, sequence reads were collapsed and filtered. For each sample, productive Simpson clonality was calculated as the square root of Simpson's diversity index over productive rearrangements. The table comes from immuneACCESS by way of TCRdb, which keeps in-frame sequences with V and J called. Part of the clones is missing from these tables; in studies checked, under half for an unresolved V gene and the rest for unknown reasons. From that table come the V and J calls and clone size; the DNA was used to work out D and trimming. This sample comprises about 260,000 clones, less than 90% of them detected only once. The ten biggest clones cover about 2.1% of the sample.

From the cysteine up to the phenylalanine, the CDR3 has a length of 14 residues. CDR3 DNA only is kept here, 42 bases in frame from base 1. The germline V gene specifies KGHSH as CDR1 and LQKENI as CDR2. V is cut back by 3 bases and J by 2 bases, with 1 base in the junction unmatched. Comment on this clone: Its specific antigen is unknown. Base quality data are lacking; no much larger clone is found one base away. Other nucleotide sequences from this sample produce the same CDR3.

The receptor comes from a man younger than 40 with active or convalescent COVID-19. Sequences were obtained from peripheral blood. The chain is made from TRBV18 and TRBJ2-7, with 10 bases aligning to TRBD1. The base sequence is TGTGCCAGCTCACCGGGACAGGGGCCCTACGAGCAGTACTTC. This translates into CASSPGQGPYEQYF. Reference TRBV18 and TRBJ2-7 proteins supply the regions before and after the CDR3; the full variable domain is: NAGVMQNPRHLVRRRGQEARLRCSPMKGHSHVYWYRQLPEEGLKFMVYLQKENIIDESGMPKERFSAEFPKEGPSILRIQQVVRGDSAAYFCASSPGQGPYEQYFGPGTRLTVT.